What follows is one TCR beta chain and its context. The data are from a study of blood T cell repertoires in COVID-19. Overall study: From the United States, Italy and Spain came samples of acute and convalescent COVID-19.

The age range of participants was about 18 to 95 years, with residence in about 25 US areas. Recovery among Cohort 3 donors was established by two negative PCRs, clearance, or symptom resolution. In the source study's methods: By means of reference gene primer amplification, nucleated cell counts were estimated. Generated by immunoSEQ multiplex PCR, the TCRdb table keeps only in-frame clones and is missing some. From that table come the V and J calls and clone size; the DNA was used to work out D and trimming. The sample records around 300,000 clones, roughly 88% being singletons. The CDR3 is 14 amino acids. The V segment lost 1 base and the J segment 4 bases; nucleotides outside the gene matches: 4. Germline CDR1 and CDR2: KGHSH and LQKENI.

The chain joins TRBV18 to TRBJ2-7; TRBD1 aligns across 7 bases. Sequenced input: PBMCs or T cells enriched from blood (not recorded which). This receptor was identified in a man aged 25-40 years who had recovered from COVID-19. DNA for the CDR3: TGTGCCAGCTCACCACGAGGGGGCGGATACGAGCAGTACTTC. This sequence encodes CASSPRGGGYEQYF.